The 7 T cell receptor beta chains below all came from one sample that was sequenced in a study of graft-versus-host responses after intestinal transplantation. Profiling relied on immunoSEQ multiplex PCR, and the TCRdb table lists in-frame clones only, not all of them. The sample contains approximately 24,000 clones, 70% to 90% of which appear only once. Specimen: PBMCs, collected around 14 months after intestinal transplant. The receptor set was obtained from a human patient who received an intestinal transplant, so some T cells may come from the graft donor.

V is TRBV6-1 and J is TRBJ2-5, with D perhaps TRBD2 (5 bases). CDR3 size: 11 residues. The germline V gene encodes CDR1 MNHNS and CDR2 SASEGT. Trimming pared 5 bases from V and 5 bases from J, leaving 6 bases between. CDR3 DNA sequence: TGTGCCAGCAGTCCGGGGGAGACCCAGTACTTC. Translating it yields CASSPGETQYF.

The chain recombines TRBV16 with TRBJ1-5; 7 nucleotides match TRBD1. Looked up from germline, CDR1 is KGHSY and CDR2 is FQNENV. V gave up 1 base and J gave up 0 bases; unmatched junction bases: 9. CDR3 length: 18 residues. The CDR3, as DNA: TGTGCCAGCAGCCAATATGGCAGGGGGGTTGATAGCAATCAGCCCCAGCATTTT. Translating it yields CASSQYGRGVDSNQPQHF. The full variable domain, with the rest looked up from reference TRBV16 and TRBJ1-5, is GEEVAQTPKHLVRGEGQKAKLYCAPIKGHSYVFWYQQVLKNEFKFLISFQNENVFDETGMPKERFSAKCLPNSPCSLEIQATKLEDSAVYFCASSQYGRGVDSNQPQHFGDGTRLSIL.

The chain links TRBV6-6 to TRBJ2-1; 7 nucleotides line up with TRBD1. J lost 8 bases, V lost 5 bases, and 3 bases had no gene match. Germline V gene lookup returns CDR1 MNHNY and CDR2 SVGAGI (reference sequence). The CDR3 has 12 amino acids. The CDR3 region has the DNA TGTGCCAGCAGTGTCGACAGGGATGAGCAGTTCTTC. Translation: CASSVDRDEQFF.

This rearrangement joins TRBV18 to TRBJ2-2, with D unresolved. The length of the CDR3 is 13 residues. The germline CDR1 and CDR2 sequences are KGHSH and LQKENI. V lost 3 bases and J 8 bases, leaving 10 bases between the germline ends. The CDR3 region has the DNA TGTGCCAGCTCACCGTCATATGGAGGGGAGCTGTTTTTT. Translated, it gives CASSPSYGGELFF. The full variable domain, completed using reference TRBV18 and TRBJ2-2, is NAGVMQNPRHLVRRRGQEARLRCSPMKGHSHVYWYRQLPEEGLKFMVYLQKENIIDESGMPKERFSAEFPKEGPSILRIQQVVRGDSAAYFCASSPSYGGELFFGEGSRLTVL.

This chain uses TRBV9 with TRBJ2-2; maybe TRBD2 (5 bases). The V and J ends lost 0 bases and 6 bases respectively, with 12 bases between them. The CDR3 consists of 15 residues. The germline CDR1 and CDR2 sequences are SGDLS and YYNGEE. CDR3 residues: CASSVVPSHSGELFF. The CDR3 coding sequence is TGTGCCAGCAGCGTAGTCCCTAGCCACTCCGGGGAGCTGTTTTTT.

The chain recombines TRBV11-2 with TRBJ1-3; a possible D gene is TRBD1 (6 bases). V gave up 5 bases and J gave up 4 bases, with 12 bases separating them. There are 14 residues in the CDR3. Per the germline V gene, CDR1 is SGHAT and CDR2 is FQNNGV. This CDR3 reads CASSPTGQGNTIYF. The CDR3 nucleotides read TGTGCCAGCAGCCCCACAGGGCAGGGAAACACCATATATTTT.

The CDR3, as DNA: TGTGCCAGCAGCCGGACCGTCGGCGAGGCCCAGCATTTT. Its translation is CASSRTVGEAQHF. V usage is TRBV6-5 and J usage is TRBJ1-5; D call uncertain. This CDR3 is 13 amino acids long. V dropped 6 bases and J dropped 11 bases, with 17 bases sitting between them. The germline V gene encodes CDR1 MNHEY and CDR2 SVGAGI.